This T cell receptor (beta chain) came from a study of OX40 agonist ivuxolimab in advanced cancers. A note on the overall study: Ivuxolimab, which targeted the costimulatory receptor OX40 (CD134), was an agonistic, fully human IgG2 monoclonal antibody. Intravenous ivuxolimab was administered to patients every 2 weeks at six dose levels: 0.01, 0.1, 0.3, 1.5, 3 and 10 mg/kg. Among the 50 to 55 dose-escalation patients, roughly 20 had hepatocellular carcinoma, 15 or so melanoma, 9 renal cell carcinoma and 9 head and neck cancer. A male proportion of 75% to 85% and a mean age of approximately 61 years, ranging from 23 to 79, were recorded for the dose-escalation cohort. Prior anti-PD-1, anti-PD-L1 or anti-CTLA-4 therapy was permitted, and approximately 40% of dose-escalation patients had received checkpoint inhibitors. Partial responses were achieved by three dose-escalation patients, of whom one had hepatocellular carcinoma and two had cutaneous melanoma. The purpose of peripheral TCRbeta sequencing was to test whether ivuxolimab changed TCR sequence diversity and led to clonal T-cell expansion. The monotherapy dose-escalation portion (N ≈ 55 patients) of the phase I ivuxolimab trial is reported in the paper. What the authors observed across the whole study: Low levels of normalized T-cell clonal expansion were also seen in some nonresponding patients. After ivuxolimab, more expanded clones were found on average in CD8+ T cells than in CD4+ T cells. In the 0.1-3.0 mg/kg groups, partial responders were among the patients with the lowest normalized peripheral clonal expansion, particularly in CD8+ T cells. Antigen specificity was not determined for the clonally expanded peripheral T cells. Clonal expansion of both CD4+ and CD8+ blood T cells was observed from baseline to week 6 at doses 0.1 to 3.0 mg/kg.

Taken from cysteine to phenylalanine, the CDR3 has 14 residues. The kept DNA is CDR3 alone, 42 bases in frame from the first base. The V and J ends are trimmed by 2 bases and 0 bases, leaving 4 bases between them. As encoded in the germline V gene, CDR1 is SGHTA while CDR2 is FQGTGA. To sequence the TCRbeta CDR3 region, genomic DNA was isolated from the sorted cells. The immunoSEQ Assay was used to sequence the TCRbeta CDR3 regions. TCRdb holds this immuneACCESS table with in-frame rearrangements only. Some clones are missing; in checked studies, unresolved V genes explain under half, and the rest has no known cause. In this sample the table shows some 43,000 clones, around 86% of which occur a single time. The ten most abundant clones make up under 40% of the sample. The trial excluded patients who had a history of autoimmune disease or were on systemic immunosuppression. In every dose cohort, peripheral blood was drawn for TCR sequencing at baseline, cycle 4 day 1, and cycle 7 day 1. Samples were obtained from an open-label, multicenter, first-in-human phase I dose-escalation trial of ivuxolimab. Adults with locally advanced or metastatic melanoma, renal cell, hepatocellular, or head and neck squamous cell carcinoma were enrolled in the trial. CD4+ and CD8+ T cells were sorted separately from peripheral blood before TCR sequencing.

Concerning this clone: Its binding antigen is unknown. No qualities accompany the bases; no much larger clone lies one base away.

The input for sequencing was CD4+ or CD8+ T cells sorted from blood, taken in a trial of the OX40 agonist ivuxolimab. The V and J segments used are TRBV7-3 and TRBJ2-2; no confident D gene assignment can be made. The TCR was taken from an adult with an advanced solid tumor such as melanoma, head and neck, liver or kidney cancer. CDR3 region: CASSLGSNTGELFF. The DNA is TGTGCCAGCAGCTTAGGGTCGAACACCGGGGAGCTGTTTTTT.